This T cell receptor beta chain was sequenced during a study of cytomegalovirus exposure and HLA in healthy donors. Study-level points and caveats: Analysis performed later showed TCR beta chains linked to HLA being more clonally expanded than equally common others. Differences between HLA loci emerged in a later analysis of TCR association rates, with DRB1 most and HLA-C fewest. Solely CMV serostatus was available to characterize immune exposure. Testing in vitro showed a few CMV-associated chains specific for CMV antigens.

The PCR contained 60 Vbeta and 13 Jbeta primers. Measured with immunoSEQ multiplex PCR; TCRdb has only the in-frame clones, and not every one. The sample contains roughly 200,000 clones, about three quarters of which appear only once. As regards this clone: Its antigen is still unknown.

There are 15 residues in the CDR3. J lost 1 base, V lost 6 bases, and 6 bases had no gene match. CDR1 is SQVTM, CDR2 ANQGSEA, per germline. This chain joins TRBV29-1 and TRBJ2-3; 11 nucleotides align to TRBD2. The sequence derives from a woman aged 55-69 years in good health and CMV-seropositive. The material sequenced was PBMCs. The CDR3 loop reads CSVGGTSGRTDTQYF. CDR3 DNA sequence: TGCAGCGTCGGTGGGACTAGCGGACGCACAGATACGCAGTATTTT.